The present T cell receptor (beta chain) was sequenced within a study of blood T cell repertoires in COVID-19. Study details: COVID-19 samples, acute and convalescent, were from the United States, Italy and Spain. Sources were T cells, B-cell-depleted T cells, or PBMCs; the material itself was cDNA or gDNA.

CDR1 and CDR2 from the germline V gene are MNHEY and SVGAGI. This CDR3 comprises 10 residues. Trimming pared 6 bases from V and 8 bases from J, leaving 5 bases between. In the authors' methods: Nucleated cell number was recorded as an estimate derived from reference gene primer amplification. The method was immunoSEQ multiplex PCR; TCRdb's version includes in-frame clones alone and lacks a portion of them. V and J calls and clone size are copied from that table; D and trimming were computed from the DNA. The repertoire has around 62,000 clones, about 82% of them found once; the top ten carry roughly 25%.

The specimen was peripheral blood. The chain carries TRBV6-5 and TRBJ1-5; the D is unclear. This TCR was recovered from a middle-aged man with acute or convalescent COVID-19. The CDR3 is CASRGEPQHF. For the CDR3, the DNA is TGTGCCAGCAGGGGCGAGCCCCAGCATTTT.